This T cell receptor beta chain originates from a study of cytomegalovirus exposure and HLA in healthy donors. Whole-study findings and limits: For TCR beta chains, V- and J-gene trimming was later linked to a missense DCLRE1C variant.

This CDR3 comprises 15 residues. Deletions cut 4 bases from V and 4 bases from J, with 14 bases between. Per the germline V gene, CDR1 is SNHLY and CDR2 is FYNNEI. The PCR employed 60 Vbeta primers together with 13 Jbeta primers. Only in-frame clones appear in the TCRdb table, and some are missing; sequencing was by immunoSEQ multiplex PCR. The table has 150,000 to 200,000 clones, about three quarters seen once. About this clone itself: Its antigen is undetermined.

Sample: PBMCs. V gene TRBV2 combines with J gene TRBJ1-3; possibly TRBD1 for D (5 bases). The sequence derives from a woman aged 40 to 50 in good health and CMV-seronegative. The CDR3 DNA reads TGTGCCAGCAGTGTTGCAGGGACTGTGGGAAACACCATATATTTT. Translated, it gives CASSVAGTVGNTIYF.